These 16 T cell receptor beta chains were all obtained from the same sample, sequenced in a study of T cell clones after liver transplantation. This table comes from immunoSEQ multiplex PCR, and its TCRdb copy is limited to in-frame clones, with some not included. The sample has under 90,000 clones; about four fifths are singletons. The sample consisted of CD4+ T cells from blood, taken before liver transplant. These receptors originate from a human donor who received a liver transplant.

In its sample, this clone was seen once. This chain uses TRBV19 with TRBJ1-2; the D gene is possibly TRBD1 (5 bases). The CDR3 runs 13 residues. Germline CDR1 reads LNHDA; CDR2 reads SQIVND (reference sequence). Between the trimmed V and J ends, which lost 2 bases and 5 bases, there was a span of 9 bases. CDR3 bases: TGTGCCAGTAGTATATCAGGGACTTATGGCTACACCTTC. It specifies CASSISGTYGYTF. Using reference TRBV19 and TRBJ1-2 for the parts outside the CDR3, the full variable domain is DGGITQSPKYLFRKEGQNVTLSCEQNLNHDAMYWYRQDPGQGLRLIYYSQIVNDFQKGDIAEGYSVSREKKESFPLTVTSAQKNPTAFYLCASSISGTYGYTFGSGTRLTVV.

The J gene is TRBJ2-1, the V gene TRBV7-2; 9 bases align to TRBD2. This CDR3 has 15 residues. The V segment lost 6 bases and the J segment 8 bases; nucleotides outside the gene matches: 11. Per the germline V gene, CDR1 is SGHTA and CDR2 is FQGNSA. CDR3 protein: CASRLRAGGPHEQFF. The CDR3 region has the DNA TGTGCCAGCAGATTAAGAGCGGGAGGCCCCCATGAGCAGTTCTTC.

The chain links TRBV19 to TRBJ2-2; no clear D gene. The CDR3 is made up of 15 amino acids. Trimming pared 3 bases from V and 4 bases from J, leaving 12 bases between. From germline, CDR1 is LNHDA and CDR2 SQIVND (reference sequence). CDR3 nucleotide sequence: TGTGCCAGTAGTATTGGTGAGGCCACCACCGGGGAGCTGTTTTTT. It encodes CASSIGEATTGELFF.

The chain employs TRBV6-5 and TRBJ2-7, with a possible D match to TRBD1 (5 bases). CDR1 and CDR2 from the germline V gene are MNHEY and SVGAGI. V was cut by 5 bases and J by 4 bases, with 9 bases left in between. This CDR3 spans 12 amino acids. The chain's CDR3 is CASSPRDYEQYF. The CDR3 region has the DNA TGTGCCAGCAGTCCCAGGGATTACGAGCAGTACTTC.

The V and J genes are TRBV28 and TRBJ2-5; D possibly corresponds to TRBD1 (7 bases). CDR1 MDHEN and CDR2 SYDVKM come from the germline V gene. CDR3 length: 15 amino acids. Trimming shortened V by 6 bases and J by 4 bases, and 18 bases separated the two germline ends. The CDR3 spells CASSSGGGGRETQYF. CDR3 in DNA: TGTGCCAGCAGCTCCGGAGGAGGGGGCCGAGAGACCCAGTACTTC. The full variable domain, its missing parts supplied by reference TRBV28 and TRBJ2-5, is DVKVTQSSRYLVKRTGEKVFLECVQDMDHENMFWYRQDPGLGLRLIYFSYDVKMKEKGDIPEGYSVSREKKERFSLILESASTNQTSMYLCASSSGGGGRETQYFGPGTRLLVL.

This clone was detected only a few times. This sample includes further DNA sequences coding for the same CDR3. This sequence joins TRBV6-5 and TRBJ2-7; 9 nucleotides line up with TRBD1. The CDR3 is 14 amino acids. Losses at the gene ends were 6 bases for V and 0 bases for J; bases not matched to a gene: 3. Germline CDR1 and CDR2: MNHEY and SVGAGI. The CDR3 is CASRRTGDSYEQYF. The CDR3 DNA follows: TGTGCCAGCAGGCGGACAGGGGACTCCTACGAGCAGTACTTC.

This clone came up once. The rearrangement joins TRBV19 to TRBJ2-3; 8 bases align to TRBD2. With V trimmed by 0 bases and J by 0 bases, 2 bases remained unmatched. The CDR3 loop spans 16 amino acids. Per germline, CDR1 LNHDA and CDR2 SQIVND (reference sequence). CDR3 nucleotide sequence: TGTGCCAGTAGTATAGAGACTAGCGCCAGCACAGATACGCAGTATTTT. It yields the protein CASSIETSASTDTQYF.

CDR3 loop: CASSAQLMNTEAFF. In DNA form, the CDR3 reads TGCGCCAGCAGTGCCCAACTCATGAACACTGAAGCTTTCTTT. The chain combines TRBV10-1 with TRBJ1-1; D gene uncertain. CDR3 length: 14 amino acids. CDR1 and CDR2 (germline): WNHNN, SYGVQD (reference sequence). The ends were cut back, 4 bases at V and 0 bases at J, with 9 bases in the middle.

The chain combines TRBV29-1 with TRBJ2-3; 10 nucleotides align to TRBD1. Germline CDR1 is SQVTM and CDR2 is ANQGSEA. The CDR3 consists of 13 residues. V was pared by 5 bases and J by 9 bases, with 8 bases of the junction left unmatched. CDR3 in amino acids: CSVSPGTGDTQYF. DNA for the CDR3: TGCAGCGTTTCTCCCGGGACAGGGGACACGCAGTATTTT.

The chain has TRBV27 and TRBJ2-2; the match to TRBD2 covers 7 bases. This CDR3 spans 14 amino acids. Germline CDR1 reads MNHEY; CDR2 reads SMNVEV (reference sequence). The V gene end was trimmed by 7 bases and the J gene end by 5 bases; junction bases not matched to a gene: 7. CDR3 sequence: CASKGRGRTGELFF. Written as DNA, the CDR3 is TGTGCCAGCAAGGGGAGGGGTCGGACCGGGGAGCTGTTTTTT.

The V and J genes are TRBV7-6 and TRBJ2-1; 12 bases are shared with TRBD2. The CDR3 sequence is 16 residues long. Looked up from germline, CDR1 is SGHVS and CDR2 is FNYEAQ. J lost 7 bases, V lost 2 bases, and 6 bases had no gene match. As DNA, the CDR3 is TGTGCCAGCAGCTTAATGCGGACTAGCGGGAAGAATGAGCAGTTCTTC. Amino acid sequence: CASSLMRTSGKNEQFF.

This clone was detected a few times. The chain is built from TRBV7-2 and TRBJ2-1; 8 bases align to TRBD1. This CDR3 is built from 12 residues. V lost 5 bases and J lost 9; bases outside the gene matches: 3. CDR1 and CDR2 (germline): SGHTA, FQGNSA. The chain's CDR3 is CASSVDRGEQFF. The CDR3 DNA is TGTGCCAGCAGCGTCGACAGGGGTGAGCAGTTCTTC.

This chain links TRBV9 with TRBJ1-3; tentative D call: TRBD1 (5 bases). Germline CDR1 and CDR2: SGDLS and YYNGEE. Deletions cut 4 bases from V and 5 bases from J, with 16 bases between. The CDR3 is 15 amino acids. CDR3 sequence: CASSPPQRGRNTIYF. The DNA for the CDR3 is TGTGCCAGCAGCCCCCCACAGAGGGGAAGAAACACCATATATTTT. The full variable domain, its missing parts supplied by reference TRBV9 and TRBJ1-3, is DSGVTQTPKHLITATGQRVTLRCSPRSGDLSVYWYQQSLDQGLQFLIQYYNGEERAKGNILERFSAQQFPDLHSELNLSSLELGDSALYFCASSPPQRGRNTIYFGEGSWLTVV.

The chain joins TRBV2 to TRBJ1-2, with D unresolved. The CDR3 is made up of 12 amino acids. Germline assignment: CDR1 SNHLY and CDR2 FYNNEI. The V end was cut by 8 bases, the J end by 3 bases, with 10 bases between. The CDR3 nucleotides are TGTGCCAGCCACGGAGGTGACTATGGCTACACCTTC. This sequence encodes CASHGGDYGYTF.

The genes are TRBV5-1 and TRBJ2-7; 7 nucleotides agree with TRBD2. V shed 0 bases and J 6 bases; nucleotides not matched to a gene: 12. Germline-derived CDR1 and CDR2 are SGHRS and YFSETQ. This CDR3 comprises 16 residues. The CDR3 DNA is TGCGCCAGCAGCTTGGCCGCGGGCGGGAGACTCCTCGAGCAGTACTTC. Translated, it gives CASSLAAGGRLLEQYF.

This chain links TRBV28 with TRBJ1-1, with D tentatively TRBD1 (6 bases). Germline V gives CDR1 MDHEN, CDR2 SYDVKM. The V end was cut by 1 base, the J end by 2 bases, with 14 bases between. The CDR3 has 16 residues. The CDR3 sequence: CASSLYGGSLNTEAFF. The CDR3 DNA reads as TGTGCCAGCAGTTTATATGGGGGCTCCTTAAACACTGAAGCTTTCTTT.